This TCR beta chain derives from a study of cytomegalovirus exposure and HLA in healthy donors. Study-wide points: The authors later found most CMV-associated TCR beta chains appeared HLA-restricted. Altogether, some 170 TCR beta chains were recorded as cytomegalovirus-associated.

Primers: 60 Vbeta forward and 13 Jbeta reverse. Per the authors' pipeline: Approximately 87 million unique TCR beta chains, 8.5 million to 14 million shared, were counted in a later analysis. Sequencing used immunoSEQ multiplex PCR; TCRdb keeps in-frame clones, though not all of them. That table supplies the V and J calls and clone size; D and trimming were determined from the DNA. The sample carries just over 200,000 clones, 70% recorded once. Trimming removed 0 bases at V and 8 bases at J, with 14 bases between. From germline, CDR1 is SGHKS and CDR2 YYEKEE (reference sequence). CDR3 length: 14 amino acids. A note on this clone: The antigen is undetermined.

Input material: PBMCs. The clonotype was recovered from a man in his forties in good health and CMV-seropositive. The chain combines TRBV5-5 with TRBJ1-2, with D perhaps TRBD1 (5 bases). The CDR3 region is CASSLAGPEYGYTF. The CDR3 DNA reads as TGTGCCAGCAGCTTGGCAGGGCCGGAATACGGCTACACCTTC.